The 9 T cell receptor beta chains reported below all come from one sample, sequenced in a study of shared clonotypes between healthy human individuals. Sequenced by immunoSEQ multiplex PCR; TCRdb stores in-frame clones only, minus some. The data contain about 480,000 clones, roughly 79% of them singletons. The specimen was PBMCs. These receptors came from a woman between 40 and 50 years old in good health. Some clones in this sample may be carry-over from other donors' samples.

This clone has only a few counts. This rearrangement joins TRBV19 to TRBJ1-1; TRBD1 agrees at 11 bases. The ends lost 11 bases at V and 2 bases at J; junction bases unmatched: 4. CDR1 and CDR2 (germline): LNHDA, SQIVND (reference sequence). This CDR3 has 13 amino acids. CDR3: CASDRGLNTEAFF. The DNA of the CDR3 is TGTGCCTCGGACAGGGGGCTCAACACTGAAGCTTTCTTT. Full variable domain (missing parts from reference TRBV19 and TRBJ1-1): DGGITQSPKYLFRKEGQNVTLSCEQNLNHDAMYWYRQDPGQGLRLIYYSQIVNDFQKGDIAEGYSVSREKKESFPLTVTSAQKNPTAFYLCASDRGLNTEAFFGQGTRLTVV.

This rearrangement joins TRBV7-2 to TRBJ2-7, with 7 positions matching TRBD1. The CDR3 extends over 15 amino acids. Per the germline V gene, CDR1 is SGHTA and CDR2 is FQGNSA. V lost 5 bases, J lost 2 bases, and 9 bases stayed unmatched. This CDR3 reads CASSATGTVAYEQYF. In nucleotides, the CDR3 is TGTGCCAGCAGCGCGACCGGGACAGTAGCCTACGAGCAGTACTTC.

This clone has just a few counts. The chain uses TRBV28 and TRBJ1-1, with TRBD1 matching over 7 bases. Germline lookup yields CDR1 MDHEN and CDR2 SYDVKM. The V and J ends lost 1 base and 7 bases, in that order; junction bases with no gene match: 3. The length of the CDR3 is 13 residues. The CDR3 here is CASSLFDRVEAFF. In DNA form, the CDR3 reads TGTGCCAGCAGTTTATTCGACAGGGTTGAAGCTTTCTTT.

The table lists this clone with a few counts. The chain is built from TRBV5-1 and TRBJ1-1, with TRBD1 identical over 8 bases. The germline V gene has CDR1 SGHRS and CDR2 YFSETQ. V lost 4 bases to trimming and J lost 1 base; unmatched junction nucleotides: 3. The CDR3 is 14 residues long. Written as DNA, the CDR3 is TGCGCCAGCAGCACAGGGGGAACGAACACTGAAGCTTTCTTT. Translating it yields CASSTGGTNTEAFF. Filled out from reference TRBV5-1 and TRBJ1-1, the complete variable domain reads KAGVTQTPRYLIKTRGQQVTLSCSPISGHRSVSWYQQTPGQGLQFLFEYFSETQRNKGNFPGRFSGRQFSNSRSEMNVSTLELGDSALYLCASSTGGTNTEAFFGQGTRLTVV.

This sequence joins TRBV6-5 and TRBJ2-7, with 8 bases lining up with TRBD1. The ends lost 4 bases at V and 3 bases at J; junction bases unmatched: 2. CDR3 length: 13 residues. Germline lookup yields CDR1 MNHEY and CDR2 SVGAGI. CDR3 DNA sequence: TGTGCCAGCAGTTCGGACAGGGACTACGAGCAGTACTTC. Its protein product is CASSSDRDYEQYF.

This clone came up a few times. This chain joins TRBV13 and TRBJ1-1, with D possibly being TRBD1 (6 bases). Trimming took off 5 bases at V and 1 base at J, with 8 bases between the two ends. Germline V lookup: CDR1 PRHDT, CDR2 FYEKMQ (reference sequence). CDR3 length equals 13 residues. CDR3 coding DNA: TGTGCCAGCAGCCGGGGACAGAACACTGAAGCTTTCTTT. It is translated as CASSRGQNTEAFF.

The J gene is TRBJ2-7, the V gene TRBV5-1; D call uncertain. In germline, CDR1 is SGHRS, CDR2 YFSETQ. The CDR3 is 10 amino acids. V lost 4 bases, J lost 5 bases, and 4 bases lay in between. The CDR3, as DNA: TGCGCCAGCAGCGCCGACGAGCAGTACTTC. The encoded protein is CASSADEQYF.

The rearrangement joins TRBV9 to TRBJ2-7; 10 bases align to TRBD2. CDR3 length: 14 amino acids. Germline trimming cut 1 base from V and 6 bases from J; bases unmatched to any gene: 4. CDR1 and CDR2 from the germline V gene are SGDLS and YYNGEE. As DNA, the CDR3 is TGTGCCAGCAGCGTACTAGCGGGAGTTTCCGAGCAGTACTTC. Protein sequence: CASSVLAGVSEQYF.

This clone was counted only a few times. The CDR3 ends on some other residue instead of the conserved phenylalanine or tryptophan, so this is likely a read error. It is unclear where the CDR3 begins or ends on the DNA, so no DNA is shown, and the CDR3 is as TCRdb lists it. V usage is TRBV28 and J usage is TRBJ1-1; TRBD1, the table's D call, lacks a check against the DNA. Germline CDR1 and CDR2: MDHEN and SYDVKM. The CDR3 length equals 12 residues, ends included. CDR3 loop: CASSSPSAGQMI.